This T cell receptor beta chain was found in a study of T cells in Graves' hyperthyroidism and ophthalmopathy (dated by TCRdb to the late 2010s). General notes on the study: Peripheral blood samples were taken at initial diagnosis, before any treatment was given. TCR V-J signatures able to tell the groups apart were searched for in a discovery cohort of approximately 95 patients, of whom under 45 had Graves' ophthalmopathy and 57 had stable Graves' hyperthyroidism. Whether ophthalmopathy could be predicted prospectively was tested in an independent validation cohort made up of roughly 19 hyperthyroidism patients plus 17 patients who later progressed to ophthalmopathy. The 75 to 100 discovery patients were divided at random into training and test sets in a 7:3 ratio. In addition, the study compared T-cell repertoires in thyroid tissue and in blood from five to seven Graves' hyperthyroidism patients. After blood sampling, hyperthyroidism patients were treated with methimazole at a starting dose of 30 mg daily, and ophthalmopathy patients were treated with high-dose intravenous methylprednisolone. According to the paper, TCR Vbeta CDR3 sequencing was carried out on around 140 peripheral blood samples, which came from around 43 ophthalmopathy, about 75 hyperthyroidism and roughly 17 progressor patients.

Ophthalmopathy patients had moderately to severely active disease, with a Clinical Activity Score of 3 or more, a NOSPECS grade of 4 or more, and a disease duration of less than 3 months. Any patient with an uncontrolled infection, another autoimmune disease, pregnancy or lactation was excluded. Diagnoses were established on the basis of clinical symptoms, serum thyroxine and TRAb, thyroid ultrasound, and orbital computed tomography. Ficoll-Paque density gradient centrifugation was used to isolate PBMCs from around 10 ml of fresh peripheral blood. Trizol reagent was used to extract total RNA, and RNA quality was then checked on an Agilent 2100 Bioanalyzer. This clonotype was seen at least ten times. The antigen it binds to is not known. No base qualities exist here, and no much larger clone lies one base off it. Findings and caveats that apply to the study as a whole: Sample size was not statistically predetermined, and investigators were not blinded to group allocation. Most expanded thyroid clonotypes (frequency above 0.001) were also found in blood, which suggests that blood repertoires may mirror thyroid immune responses. In validation, the model predicted progression to ophthalmopathy with roughly 70% sensitivity and about 73% specificity, a median of 6.5 months before onset. In cross-validation, a model built on a 13 V-J signature told ophthalmopathy apart from stable hyperthyroidism with just under 90% sensitivity and around 81% specificity, and in testing the same model reached 80%/75%.

Amplification of TCR beta CDR3 regions was carried out from RNA transcripts. The first round of RT-PCR for the TCR CDR3 was performed with the HTBI primer set and the Qiagen OneStep RT-PCR kit. Libraries were constructed in a second round of multiplex PCR, after which size selection and purification were carried out. The libraries were sequenced on an Illumina HiSeq2000 using paired-end 100 bp reads. Concerning the study's data processing: SOAPnuke was used to process the raw data, removing reads that contained adapters or uncalled bases, had a mean Phred below 15, or lacked an exact match to the constant primer or identifier. COPE v1.2.5 was used to merge the high-quality paired reads, and each unique nucleotide sequence was defined as a clonotype. MiTCR v1.1 was used to align clonotypes to the IMGT TRBV, TRBD and TRBJ reference segments. The analysis included only V-J combinations with a frequency above 0.0001, which together covered roughly 99% of the repertoires. The TCS score was defined as the ratio of F50 (clonal expansion) to E x V (chaos), calculated using BLOSUM62-based TCRdist between CDR3 peptides within each V-J. Welch's t-statistics and random forest reduced 500 to 650 V-J features to 13, which were used in a naive Bayes classifier (R e1071). The public reads were reprocessed in TCRdb via fastp at Q25 and MiXCR, keeping in-frame beta chains. CDR3 protein sequences are deduplicated, and each keeps its most common genes and DNA. These V and J calls are TCRdb output, not the study's own analysis. This sample holds about 410,000 distinct CDR3 sequences; about 14% were observed only once. 13% of the sample lies in the top ten.

The V and J ends are trimmed by 4 bases and 8 bases, leaving 15 bases between them. CDR1 and CDR2, per the germline V gene (reference sequence), are PRHDT and FYEKMQ. Measured from the cysteine to the phenylalanine, the CDR3 is 14 residues long. Only the CDR3 portion is preserved as DNA: 42 bases, with reading frame beginning at the first base. The clonotype was recovered from a man aged 18 to 29 with Graves' ophthalmopathy. The sample comprised blood. The rearranged segments are TRBV13 and TRBJ2-4; the D gene is perhaps TRBD1, on 6 matching bases. The DNA sequence is TGTGCCAGCAGCTCACAGGGAATTAGGGACATTCAGTACTTC. This sequence encodes CASSSQGIRDIQYF.